These T cell receptor beta chains were read from a single sample in a study of beta chain features in type 1 diabetes. Libraries were prepared by immunoSEQ multiplex PCR; TCRdb keeps only in-frame clonotypes and omits some of them. The profile shows about 900,000 clones, 15% to 20% of them singletons. The specimen was naive CD4+ T cells from blood. The receptors derive from a woman between 18 and 29 years old in good health. The CDR3 runs from the conserved cysteine through the conserved F or W. D genes are given only for firm matches. The size of a clone is reported for some rows only, either as once, few or many, or as a class for expanded clones.

abundance,j_gene,v_gene,d_gene,CDR3aa,CDR3nt
few,TRBJ2-1,TRBV7-9,NA,CASSLNFEQFF,TGTGCCAGCAGCTTAAACTTTGAGCAGTTCTTC
NA,TRBJ2-1,TRBV20-1,NA,CSASKGNEQFF,TGCAGTGCTAGTAAGGGTAATGAGCAGTTCTTC
NA,TRBJ2-5,TRBV20-1,NA,CSARYQETQYF,TGCAGTGCCAGGTACCAAGAGACCCAGTACTTC
NA,TRBJ2-3,TRBV4-1,NA,CASSHAVLADTQYF,TGCGCCAGCAGCCACGCCGTACTAGCTGATACGCAGTATTTT
few,TRBJ2-7,TRBV6-6,TRBD2,CASRDSGTSFEQYF,TGTGCCAGCAGAGACTCCGGGACTAGTTTCGAGCAGTACTTC
NA,TRBJ2-7,TRBV5-1,TRBD2,CASSLDLLAGIISYEQYF,TGCGCCAGCAGCTTGGACTTACTAGCGGGAATAATTTCCTACGAGCAGTACTTC
few,TRBJ2-7,TRBV15,TRBD2,CATSRGGAGAYEQYF,TGTGCCACCAGCAGAGGGGGAGCGGGGGCGTACGAGCAGTACTTC
NA,TRBJ2-6,TRBV7-9,NA,CASRYGRGSGANVLTF,TGTGCCAGCAGGTACGGCCGCGGCTCTGGGGCCAACGTCCTGACTTTC
few,TRBJ2-1,TRBV5-4,NA,CASSSWTASYNEQFF,TGTGCCAGCAGCTCCTGGACAGCATCCTACAATGAGCAGTTCTTC
few,TRBJ2-5,TRBV5-4,TRBD2,CASSLAGGTRQETQYF,TGTGCCAGCAGCTTGGCCGGTGGGACTAGACAAGAGACCCAGTACTTC
many,TRBJ1-1,TRBV21-1,NA,CASTDRANTEAFF,TGTGCCAGCACGGACAGGGCGAACACTGAAGCTTTCTTT
few,TRBJ2-6,TRBV6-1,NA,CASEIGVSGANVLTF,TGTGCCAGCGAGATTGGGGTCTCTGGGGCCAACGTCCTGACTTTC
NA,TRBJ2-2,TRBV28,TRBD1,CASSEPGQGNTGELFF,TGTGCCAGCAGTGAGCCGGGACAGGGGAACACCGGGGAGCTGTTTTTT
NA,TRBJ2-5,TRBV4-1,NA,CASSQASTQETQYF,TGCGCCAGCAGCCAAGCGTCAACGCAAGAGACCCAGTACTTC
NA,TRBJ2-1,TRBV7-2,NA,CASSSALGRPYNEQFF,TGTGCCAGCAGCTCGGCGTTGGGCCGTCCCTACAATGAGCAGTTCTTC
NA,TRBJ2-5,TRBV11-2,NA,CASTPGETQYF,TGTGCCAGCACCCCTGGGGAGACCCAGTACTTC
few,TRBJ1-3,TRBV6-5,NA,CASSYSPDGNTIYF,TGTGCCAGCAGTTACTCGCCCGACGGAAACACCATATATTTT
NA,TRBJ2-7,TRBV6-6,NA,CASSPPRASYEQYF,TGTGCCAGCAGCCCTCCCAGGGCGTCCTACGAGCAGTACTTC
few,TRBJ1-2,TRBV7-2,TRBD1,CASTKDRNNYGYTF,TGTGCCAGCACCAAGGACAGGAATAACTATGGCTACACCTTC
NA,TRBJ2-3,TRBV4-3,NA,CASSLEGGLSTDTQYF,TGCGCCAGCAGCCTAGAAGGAGGTCTCAGCACAGATACGCAGTATTTT
few,TRBJ2-3,TRBV5-4,NA,CASSQRVRTTDTQYF,TGTGCCAGCAGCCAAAGGGTCAGGACCACAGATACGCAGTATTTT
few,TRBJ1-5,TRBV6-1,TRBD1,CASSARQGDNQPQHF,TGTGCCAGCAGTGCTAGACAGGGGGACAATCAGCCCCAGCATTTT
NA,TRBJ1-5,TRBV29-1,TRBD1,CSVSDRGDQPQHF,TGCAGCGTTTCGGACAGGGGTGATCAGCCCCAGCATTTT
NA,TRBJ1-3,TRBV28,NA,CASRRDRGNTIYF,TGTGCCAGCAGAAGGGATCGGGGAAACACCATATATTTT
NA,TRBJ2-1,TRBV5-1,TRBD1,CASSLQGANYNEQFF,TGCGCCAGCAGCTTACAGGGGGCCAACTACAATGAGCAGTTCTTC
few,TRBJ2-5,TRBV7-3,NA,CASSFGWGETQYF,TGTGCCAGCAGCTTTGGGTGGGGAGAGACCCAGTACTTC
few,TRBJ1-1,TRBV21-1,NA,CASSTQESEAFF,TGTGCCAGCAGCACCCAGGAGTCTGAAGCTTTCTTT
few,TRBJ2-5,TRBV4-2,NA,CASSQPDRPGETQYF,TGTGCCAGCAGCCAACCCGACAGGCCAGGGGAGACCCAGTACTTC
NA,TRBJ2-5,TRBV5-1,TRBD2,CASSTLSGTGEETQYF,TGCGCCAGCAGCACACTCAGCGGGACGGGTGAAGAGACCCAGTACTTC
NA,TRBJ1-1,TRBV7-2,NA,CASSLWPGTQSTEAFF,TGTGCCAGCAGCTTATGGCCAGGGACCCAGAGCACTGAAGCTTTCTTT
few,TRBJ2-2,TRBV5-1,NA,CASRARGNTGELFF,TGCGCCAGCAGGGCCAGGGGGAACACCGGGGAGCTGTTTTTT
NA,TRBJ1-2,TRBV28,NA,CASSLRAGYGYTF,TGTGCCAGCAGTTTAAGGGCGGGCTATGGCTACACCTTC
NA,TRBJ2-7,TRBV10-3,TRBD1,CAISGTGGLEQYF,TGTGCCATCAGTGGGACAGGGGGGCTCGAGCAGTACTTC
few,TRBJ2-1,TRBV6-6,NA,CASEAATSYNEQFF,TGTGCCAGCGAAGCGGCCACCTCCTACAATGAGCAGTTCTTC
NA,TRBJ1-5,TRBV28,NA,CASSRPGNNQPQHF,TGTGCCAGCAGTAGGCCAGGGAACAATCAGCCCCAGCATTTT
NA,TRBJ2-7,TRBV7-2,NA,CASSFFGGGEQYF,TGTGCCAGCAGCTTTTTCGGGGGAGGCGAGCAGTACTTC
NA,TRBJ2-1,TRBV9,NA,CASSLIGSANNEQFF,TGTGCCAGCAGCCTGATCGGTAGCGCCAACAATGAGCAGTTCTTC
NA,TRBJ2-2,TRBV2,NA,CASGGGPTHTGELFF,TGTGCCAGCGGGGGTGGGCCGACCCACACCGGGGAGCTGTTTTTT
NA,TRBJ2-3,TRBV15,NA,CATSRDLGTDTQYF,TGTGCCACCAGCAGGGACCTGGGCACAGATACGCAGTATTTT
NA,TRBJ2-2,TRBV6-7,NA,CASSSCRSSGELFF,TGTGCCAGCTCTTCCTGCCGTTCAAGCGGGGAGCTGTTTTTT
few,TRBJ2-7,TRBV6-6,TRBD1,CASKDRERYEQYF,TGTGCCAGCAAAGACAGGGAGCGCTACGAGCAGTACTTC
NA,TRBJ2-2,TRBV5-4,TRBD1,CASSLVRTGGNAGELFF,TGTGCCAGCAGCTTGGTTCGGACAGGGGGTAACGCCGGGGAGCTGTTTTTT
NA,TRBJ2-1,TRBV5-1,TRBD2,CASSAASGSLPGNEQFF,TGCGCCAGCAGCGCCGCTAGCGGGAGCCTCCCCGGGAATGAGCAGTTCTTC
NA,TRBJ2-7,TRBV28,NA,CASSRPQGSGLGEQYF,TGTGCCAGCAGTCGCCCTCAGGGATCGGGGTTGGGCGAGCAGTACTTC